This T cell receptor (beta chain) was sequenced in a study of cytomegalovirus exposure and HLA in healthy donors. At the level of the study: Around 86 million unique TCRs, all from HLA-typed donors, were included in an early release of the data. Points from the study as a whole: The authors later found most CMV-associated TCR beta chains appeared HLA-restricted.

The CDR3 has 12 amino acids. The V end was cut by 5 bases, the J end by 8 bases, with 12 bases between. Germline assignment: CDR1 MNHEY and CDR2 SVGAGI. Points on this clone: Its specificity is not known.

Vbeta (60) and Jbeta (13) primers were used in the PCR. Profiled with immunoSEQ multiplex PCR; TCRdb holds only in-frame clones, not every one. In all, the sample yields under 90,000 clones. J is TRBJ1-1 and V is TRBV6-5; possible D gene TRBD1, 5 bases. The sequence derives from a man aged 45-65 years in good health and CMV-seropositive. The source material was PBMCs. CDR3 amino acids: CASSPGGLEAFF. The CDR3 DNA is TGTGCCAGCAGTCCTGGGGGGTTAGAAGCTTTCTTT.